These 14 T cell receptor beta chains share one sample of origin, sequenced in a study of blood T cell repertoires in COVID-19. The method was immunoSEQ multiplex PCR; TCRdb's version includes in-frame clones alone and lacks a portion of them. The sample lists over 100,000 clones, around four fifths seen once, with 4.8% in the top ten. Sequencing used peripheral blood. All receptors come from a man aged 55 to 70 with acute or convalescent COVID-19.

J is TRBJ1-1 and V is TRBV18; D uncertain. Trimming pared 1 base from V and 1 base from J, leaving 13 bases between. From germline, CDR1 is KGHSH and CDR2 LQKENI. The CDR3 contains 16 residues. The CDR3 DNA follows: TGTGCCAGCTCACCACATCCGAGAACAGCGAACACTGAAGCTTTCTTT. Translation: CASSPHPRTANTEAFF.

The chain combines TRBV30 with TRBJ1-1; 7 bases match TRBD1. The CDR3 consists of 13 residues. Germline values: CDR1 GTSNPN, CDR2 SVGIG (reference sequence). V was clipped by 0 bases and J by 6 bases; unmatched bases: 4. The CDR3: CAWSVQGRPEAFF. CDR3 DNA: TGTGCCTGGAGTGTACAGGGGAGGCCTGAAGCTTTCTTT.

The V call is TRBV7-6, the J call TRBJ1-1, with D hard to call. The CDR3 has 13 residues. Trimming cost V 6 bases and J 1 base, with 9 bases left between them. Germline-derived CDR1 and CDR2 are SGHVS and FNYEAQ. CDR3 protein: CASRQEQNTEAFF. Written as DNA, the CDR3 is TGTGCCAGCAGGCAGGAACAGAACACTGAAGCTTTCTTT.

The sample holds one count of this clone. V is TRBV4-2 and J is TRBJ1-2; D gene ambiguous. The CDR3 has 15 residues. CDR1 is LGHNA, CDR2 YNFKEQ, per germline. V lost 1 base to trimming and J lost 7 bases, with 16 bases between them. The CDR3 coding sequence is TGTGCCAGCAGCCAAGGTTGGGCCGCCTTGGGTGGCTACACCTTC. Translation gives CASSQGWAALGGYTF.

The chain has TRBV3-1 (or the pseudogene TRBV3-2) and TRBJ1-6, with TRBD1 matching over 9 bases. With V trimmed by 2 bases and J by 10 bases, 15 bases remained unmatched. The CDR3 extends over 18 amino acids. Germline V lookup: CDR1 LGHDT, CDR2 YNNKEL (reference sequence). The CDR3 is CASSQFAPTTGGRSPLHF. In DNA form, the CDR3 reads TGTGCCAGCAGCCAATTCGCCCCTACTACAGGGGGCCGATCACCCCTCCACTTT.

J is TRBJ1-1 and V is TRBV19, with D unclear. Per germline, CDR1 LNHDA and CDR2 SQIVND (reference sequence). V was cut by 2 bases and J by 3 bases, with 7 bases left in between. The CDR3 runs to 13 residues. The CDR3: CASSIREYTEAFF. The DNA of the CDR3 is TGTGCCAGTAGTATACGGGAGTACACTGAAGCTTTCTTT.

The genes are TRBV12-3 or TRBV12-4 and TRBJ2-2, with D unclear. The length of the CDR3 is 13 residues. V dropped 7 bases and J dropped 2 bases, with 8 bases sitting between them. CDR3: CASTPSNTGELFF. CDR3 DNA: TGTGCCAGCACGCCTAGTAACACCGGGGAGCTGTTTTTT.

In this sample, this clone turned up a few times. The rearrangement links TRBV19 to TRBJ1-2; D ambiguous. Per the germline V gene, CDR1 is LNHDA and CDR2 is SQIVND (reference sequence). CDR3 length equals 13 residues. V gave up 5 bases and J gave up 8 bases, with 15 bases separating them. The CDR3 is CASSPDWVDGYTF. For the CDR3, the DNA is TGTGCCAGTAGTCCAGACTGGGTTGACGGCTACACCTTC.

V usage is TRBV4-1 and J usage is TRBJ1-3; 7 nucleotides line up with TRBD1. Trimming cost V 3 bases and J 1 base; bases outside gene matches: 9. CDR1 is MGHRA, CDR2 YSYEKL, per germline. There are 17 residues in the CDR3. Here the CDR3 reads CASSQARGQPSGNTIYF. Here the CDR3 DNA reads TGCGCCAGCAGCCAGGCAAGGGGACAGCCATCTGGAAACACCATATATTTT.

The chain recombines TRBV5-1 with TRBJ2-3, with TRBD2 matching 8 bases. The germline CDR1 and CDR2 sequences are SGHRS and YFSETQ. The CDR3 covers 16 residues. Unmatched junction bases numbered 5, after V lost 0 bases and J lost 2 bases. CDR3 bases: TGCGCCAGCAGCTTGGGTACTAGCGGAGCCACAGATACGCAGTATTTT. It translates to CASSLGTSGATDTQYF.

The V call is TRBV3-1 (or the pseudogene TRBV3-2), the J call TRBJ2-5; D perhaps matches TRBD1 (6 bases). Germline lookup yields CDR1 LGHDT and CDR2 YNNKEL (reference sequence). The V end lost 7 bases, the J end lost 4 bases, and 10 bases lay between the germline ends. The CDR3 totals 12 residues. CDR3 protein: CASTRGSETQYF. The CDR3 nucleotides read TGTGCCAGCACCAGGGGTTCAGAGACCCAGTACTTC.

The chain couples TRBV19 to TRBJ2-1, with D maybe TRBD1 (7 bases). This CDR3 has 15 amino acids. V was pared by 3 bases and J by 7 bases, with 16 bases between. CDR1 is LNHDA and CDR2 is SQIVND in the germline V gene (reference sequence). The CDR3 is CASSIRRGRENEQFF. The DNA for the CDR3 is TGTGCCAGTAGTATTAGGAGGGGGCGAGAGAATGAGCAGTTCTTC.

The chain has TRBV7-3 and TRBJ1-1; the D is unclear. Trimming stripped 5 bases from V and 3 bases from J, with 10 bases between. Germline V CDR1 and CDR2: SGHTA, FQGTGA. The length of the CDR3 is 13 residues. The CDR3 loop is CASSAQLYTEAFF. For the CDR3, the DNA is TGTGCCAGCAGCGCCCAACTATACACTGAAGCTTTCTTT.

The V call is TRBV19, the J call TRBJ2-7, with D perhaps matching TRBD1 (6 bases). The CDR3 has 17 residues. The germline V gene encodes CDR1 LNHDA and CDR2 SQIVND (reference sequence). Trimming cost V 6 bases and J 1 base, with 22 bases left between them. CDR3 sequence reads: CASSPDPTGWESYEQYF. In nucleotides, the CDR3 is TGTGCCAGTAGCCCCGACCCTACAGGGTGGGAGTCCTACGAGCAGTACTTC.